The T cell receptor (beta chain) described here comes from a study of T cell changes during pregnancy in multiple sclerosis. TCRdb's copy holds only in-frame clones and misses some; the assay was immunoSEQ multiplex PCR. Of around 110,000 clones listed, roughly 92% are singletons. The CDR3 is made up of 12 amino acids. Germline CDR1 SEHNR, CDR2 FQNEAQ (reference sequence). Trimming removed 4 bases from V and 10 bases from J; junction bases left unmatched: 4. The clonotype comes from a female donor with multiple sclerosis, enrolled in a pregnancy study. The gene calls are TRBV7-9 and TRBJ2-3; 8 nucleotides align to TRBD1. The sequences come from peripheral blood, collected after pregnancy. The CDR3 is CASSSGQGAQYF. The DNA for the CDR3 is TGTGCCAGCAGCTCCGGACAGGGTGCGCAGTATTTT.